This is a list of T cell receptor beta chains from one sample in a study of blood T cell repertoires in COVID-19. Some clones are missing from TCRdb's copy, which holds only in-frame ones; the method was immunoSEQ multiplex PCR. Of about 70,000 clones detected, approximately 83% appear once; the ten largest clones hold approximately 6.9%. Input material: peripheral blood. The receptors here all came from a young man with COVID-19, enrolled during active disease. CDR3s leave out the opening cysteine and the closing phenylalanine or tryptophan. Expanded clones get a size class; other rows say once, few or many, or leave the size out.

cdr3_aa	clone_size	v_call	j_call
ASSPWTGPSTYEQY	.	TRBV9	TRBJ2-7
AWSLRGGMNTEAF	once	TRBV30	TRBJ1-1
ASSLPQVMNTEAF	.	TRBV28	TRBJ1-1
ASTVPVDDRDGGVETQY	.	TRBV7-6	TRBJ2-5
ASSPRMGQGKSSYEQY	once	TRBV23-1	TRBJ2-7
ASSEGTGAYEQY	.	TRBV25-1	TRBJ2-7
ASSVEGVSSGANVLT	.	TRBV6-4	TRBJ2-6
ASSPALQLAGKVNEQF	.	TRBV9	TRBJ2-1
ASSTRGRETQY	.	TRBV13	TRBJ2-5
ASRPDRLSGANVLT	.	TRBV7-2	TRBJ2-6
ASSSSTGGNEQF	.	TRBV27	TRBJ2-1
ASSPGNYNSPLH	once	TRBV6-5	TRBJ1-6
ASRHTGTARSSYEQY	.	TRBV7-9	TRBJ2-7
ASSYTGISNQPQH	.	TRBV6-2/TRBV6-3	TRBJ1-5
ASSSTGTGSYEQY	few	TRBV28	TRBJ2-7
ASRSTGPTYEQY	.	TRBV28	TRBJ2-7
ASSRQMMNTEAF	.	TRBV5-5	TRBJ1-1
ASSLITGSLETQY	.	TRBV5-5	TRBJ2-5
ASSSRESTDTQY	.	TRBV11-1	TRBJ2-3
ASSISRGGVGHHGKLF	.	TRBV19	TRBJ1-4
ASSESRSGTLAKNIQY	.	TRBV6-1	TRBJ2-4
ASSFGYTQRQPQH	.	TRBV28	TRBJ1-5
ASSEALSPGYYGYT	.	TRBV6-1	TRBJ1-2
ASSLDPGVTDTQY	.	TRBV5-1	TRBJ2-3
ASSETRLAGFTDTQY	.	TRBV25-1	TRBJ2-3
ASSRQGTYEQY	.	TRBV27	TRBJ2-7
ASRGASTDTQY	once	TRBV6-5	TRBJ2-3
ASSLTSGAPYEQY	.	TRBV7-2	TRBJ2-7
ASSSGTGNNEQF	once	TRBV7-9	TRBJ2-1